The T cell receptor beta chain under discussion was sequenced for a study of beta chain features in type 1 diabetes. Broader study findings: When cDNA is sequenced, cells with high TCR expression could be over-represented. TCRB CDR3s were moderately but significantly shorter in Type 1 diabetes patients in all four CD4+ subsets.

The CDR3 sequence is 11 residues long. This clone was counted a few times. The antigen remains unidentified. Isolated RNA was reverse transcribed in full, so expressed TCRB transcripts were sequenced. The data were produced by immunoSEQ multiplex PCR, yet TCRdb's version contains in-frame clones alone and is incomplete. The repertoire holds hundreds of thousands of clones, with around 15% as singletons. V is TRBV21-1 and J is TRBJ2-2; the table calls TRBD2, which could not be checked here. TRBV21-1 is deemed a pseudogene. Material for sequencing was naive CD4+ T cells from blood. This clonotype was sampled from a man between 18 and 35 years old with type 1 diabetes. CDR3 sequence reads: CASSLTGELFF. As DNA, the CDR3 is TGTGCCAGCAGCCTCACCGGGGAGCTGTTTTTT.